The 2 T cell receptor beta chains listed next were all sequenced from one sample in a study of OX40 agonist ivuxolimab in advanced cancers. Here immunoSEQ multiplex PCR was the method, and the copy in TCRdb shows in-frame clones only, minus some. Of roughly 86,000 clones listed, just over 90% are singletons. The input for sequencing was CD4+ or CD8+ T cells sorted from blood, taken in a trial of the OX40 agonist ivuxolimab. These receptor sequences come from an adult with an advanced solid tumor such as melanoma, head and neck, liver or kidney cancer.

This chain connects TRBV6-6 to TRBJ1-6; D remains ambiguous. Germline V lookup: CDR1 MNHNY, CDR2 SVGAGI (reference sequence). Trimming took off 5 bases at V and 6 bases at J, with 8 bases between the two ends. The length of the CDR3 is 13 residues. CDR3 residues: CASSPPGNSPLHF. CDR3 nucleotide sequence: TGTGCCAGCAGTCCCCCGGGTAATTCACCCCTCCACTTT.

This chain connects TRBV5-6 to TRBJ2-4; D is perhaps TRBD2 (6 bases). CDR1 and CDR2 (germline): SGHDT, YYEEEE. Trimming shortened V by 4 bases and J by 6 bases, and 17 bases separated the two germline ends. CDR3 length equals 15 residues. CDR3 amino acids: CASSPEGPAGNIQYF. CDR3 nucleotides: TGTGCCAGCAGCCCCGAGGGTCCAGCGGGAAACATTCAGTACTTC.